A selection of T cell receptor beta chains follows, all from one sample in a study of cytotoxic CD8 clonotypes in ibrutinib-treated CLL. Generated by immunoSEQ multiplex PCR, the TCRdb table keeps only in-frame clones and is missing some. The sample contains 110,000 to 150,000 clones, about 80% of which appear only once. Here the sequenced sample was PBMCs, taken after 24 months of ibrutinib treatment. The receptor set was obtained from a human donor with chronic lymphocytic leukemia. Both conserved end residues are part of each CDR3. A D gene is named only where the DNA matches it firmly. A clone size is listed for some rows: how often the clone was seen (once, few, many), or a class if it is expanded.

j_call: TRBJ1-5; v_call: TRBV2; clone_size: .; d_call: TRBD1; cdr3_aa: CASSERGQTNQPQHF; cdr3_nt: TGTGCCAGCAGTGAAAGGGGGCAGACCAATCAGCCCCAGCATTTT
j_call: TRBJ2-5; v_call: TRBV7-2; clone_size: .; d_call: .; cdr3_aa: CASSLVRWETQYF; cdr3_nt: TGTGCCAGCAGCTTAGTCCGTTGGGAGACCCAGTACTTC
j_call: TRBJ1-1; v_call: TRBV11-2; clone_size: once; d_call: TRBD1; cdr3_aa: CASSLDRGRGTEAFF; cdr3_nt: TGTGCCAGCAGCTTAGACAGGGGGCGCGGGACTGAAGCTTTCTTT
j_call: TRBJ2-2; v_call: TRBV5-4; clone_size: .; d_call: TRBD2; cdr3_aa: CASSSGGTRSAGELFF; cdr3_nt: TGTGCCAGCAGCTCCGGTGGGACTAGGAGCGCCGGGGAGCTGTTTTTT
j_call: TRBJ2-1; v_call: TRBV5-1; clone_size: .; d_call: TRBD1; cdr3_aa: CASSLGGQGYNEQFF; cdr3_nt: TGCGCCAGCAGCTTGGGGGGACAGGGATACAATGAGCAGTTCTTC
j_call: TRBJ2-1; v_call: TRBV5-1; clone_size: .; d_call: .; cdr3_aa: CASSPARGEQFF; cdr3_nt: TGCGCCAGCAGCCCCGCCCGCGGTGAGCAGTTCTTC
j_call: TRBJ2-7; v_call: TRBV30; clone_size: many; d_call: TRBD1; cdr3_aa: CAWGTGDLQYF; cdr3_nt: TGTGCCTGGGGGACAGGGGACCTGCAGTACTTC
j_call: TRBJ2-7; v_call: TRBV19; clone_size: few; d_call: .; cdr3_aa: CASSIDLESEQYF; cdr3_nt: TGTGCCAGTAGTATAGATTTGGAGTCCGAGCAGTACTTC
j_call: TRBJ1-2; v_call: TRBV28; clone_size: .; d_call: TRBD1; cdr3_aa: CASRGTGGSKDLYGYTF; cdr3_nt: TGTGCCAGCAGGGGGACAGGGGGCTCCAAGGACCTCTATGGCTACACCTTC
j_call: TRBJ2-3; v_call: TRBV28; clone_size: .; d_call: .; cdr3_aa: CASSLFWPFGDTQYF; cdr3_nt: TGTGCCAGCAGTTTATTCTGGCCCTTTGGAGATACGCAGTATTTT
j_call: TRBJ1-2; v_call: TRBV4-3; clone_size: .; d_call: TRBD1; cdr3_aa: CASSQAVGQVYGYTF; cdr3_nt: TGCGCCAGCAGCCAAGCCGTGGGACAGGTCTATGGCTACACCTTC
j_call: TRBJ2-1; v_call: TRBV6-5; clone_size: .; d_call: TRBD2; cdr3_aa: CASSYGRGGEQFF; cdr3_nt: TGTGCCAGCAGTTACGGCCGGGGGGGAGAGCAGTTCTTC
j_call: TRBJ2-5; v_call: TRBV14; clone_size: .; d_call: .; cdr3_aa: CASSQWYQETQYF; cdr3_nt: TGTGCCAGCAGCCAATGGTACCAAGAGACCCAGTACTTC
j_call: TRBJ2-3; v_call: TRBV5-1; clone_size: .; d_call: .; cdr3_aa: CASSLAPPPPDTQYF; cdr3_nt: TGCGCCAGCAGCCTTGCCCCCCCTCCCCCGGATACGCAGTATTTT
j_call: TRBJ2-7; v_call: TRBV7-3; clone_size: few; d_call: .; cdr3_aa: CASSLGPDQGEQYF; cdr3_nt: TGTGCCAGCAGCTTAGGGCCAGACCAGGGCGAGCAGTACTTC
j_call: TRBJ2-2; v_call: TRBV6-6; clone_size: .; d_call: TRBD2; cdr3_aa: CASCPGGSDGELFF; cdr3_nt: TGTGCCAGCTGTCCCGGGGGGTCGGACGGGGAGCTGTTTTTT
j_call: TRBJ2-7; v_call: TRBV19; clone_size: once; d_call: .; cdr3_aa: CASSIGDNSHEQYF; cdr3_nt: TGTGCCAGTAGTATCGGGGACAACTCACACGAGCAGTACTTC
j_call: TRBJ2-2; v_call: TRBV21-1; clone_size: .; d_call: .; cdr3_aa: CASSIVGPTGELFF; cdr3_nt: TGTGCCAGCAGCATTGTGGGACCCACCGGGGAGCTGTTTTTT
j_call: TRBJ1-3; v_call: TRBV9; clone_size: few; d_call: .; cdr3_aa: CASSRDRGNTIYF; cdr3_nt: TGTGCCAGCAGCCGGGACCGCGGAAACACCATATATTTT
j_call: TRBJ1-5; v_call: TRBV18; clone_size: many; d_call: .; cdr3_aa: CASSPQGMEQPQHF; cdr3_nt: TGTGCCAGCTCACCTCAGGGGATGGAACAGCCCCAGCATTTT
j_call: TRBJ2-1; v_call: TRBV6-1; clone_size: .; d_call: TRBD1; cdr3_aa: CASSRGTGGYEQFF; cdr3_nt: TGTGCCAGCAGCCGGGGGACAGGGGGGTATGAGCAGTTCTTC
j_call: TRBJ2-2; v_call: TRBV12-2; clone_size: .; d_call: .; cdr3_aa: CASRDGGRGPTPGELFF; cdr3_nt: TGTGCAAGTCGCGACGGGGGGCGTGGACCGACCCCCGGGGAGCTGTTTTTT
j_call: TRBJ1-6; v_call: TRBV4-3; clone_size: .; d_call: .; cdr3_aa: CASSQAKGGAYNSPLHF; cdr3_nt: TGCGCCAGCAGCCAAGCCAAGGGGGGGGCCTATAATTCACCCCTCCACTTT
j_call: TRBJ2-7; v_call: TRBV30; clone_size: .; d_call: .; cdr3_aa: CAWTLGGAYEQYF; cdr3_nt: TGTGCCTGGACGTTGGGGGGTGCCTACGAGCAGTACTTC
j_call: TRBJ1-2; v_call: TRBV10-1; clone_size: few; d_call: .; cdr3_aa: CASRRDYTF; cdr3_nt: TGCGCCAGCAGGAGAGACTACACCTTC
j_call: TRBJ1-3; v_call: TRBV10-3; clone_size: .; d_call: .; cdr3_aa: CAITSGAGGNTIYF; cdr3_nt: TGTGCCATCACGTCGGGGGCGGGCGGAAACACCATATATTTT
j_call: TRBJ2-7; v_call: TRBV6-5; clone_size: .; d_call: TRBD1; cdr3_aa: CASNYRTGGEQYF; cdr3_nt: TGTGCCAGCAATTATCGGACAGGGGGCGAGCAGTACTTC
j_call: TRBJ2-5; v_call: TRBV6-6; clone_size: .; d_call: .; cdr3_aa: CASSPPGRPEETQYF; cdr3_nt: TGTGCCAGCAGCCCACCGGGGAGGCCCGAAGAGACCCAGTACTTC
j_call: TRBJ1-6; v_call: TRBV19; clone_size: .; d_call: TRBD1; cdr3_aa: CASSRGTGLSPLHF; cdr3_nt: TGTGCCAGTAGCCGCGGGACAGGGCTTTCACCCCTCCACTTT
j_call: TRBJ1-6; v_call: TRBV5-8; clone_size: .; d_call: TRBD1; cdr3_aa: CASSRTGVDSPLHF; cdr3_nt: TGTGCCAGCAGCCGGACAGGGGTGGATTCACCCCTCCACTTT
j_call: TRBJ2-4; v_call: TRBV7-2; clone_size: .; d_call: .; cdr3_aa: CASSSPGPTIQYF; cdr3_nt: TGTGCCAGCAGCTCCCCTGGGCCGACCATTCAGTACTTC
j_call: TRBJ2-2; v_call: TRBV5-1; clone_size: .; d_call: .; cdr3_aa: CASSLVGRGNTGELFF; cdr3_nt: TGCGCCAGCAGCTTGGTTGGCAGGGGAAACACCGGGGAGCTGTTTTTT
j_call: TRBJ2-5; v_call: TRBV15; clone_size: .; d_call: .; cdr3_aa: CATSRGGTLQETQYF; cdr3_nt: TGTGCCACCAGCAGAGGTGGGACACTCCAAGAGACCCAGTACTTC
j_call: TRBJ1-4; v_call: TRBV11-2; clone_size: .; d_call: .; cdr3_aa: CASSPTVNEKLFF; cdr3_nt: TGTGCCAGCAGCCCGACGGTAAATGAAAAACTGTTTTTT
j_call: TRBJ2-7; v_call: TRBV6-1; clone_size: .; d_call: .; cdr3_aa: CASGYEQYF; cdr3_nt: TGTGCCAGCGGCTACGAGCAGTACTTC
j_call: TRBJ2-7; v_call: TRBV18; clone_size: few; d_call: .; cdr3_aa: CASSPGGTADYEQYF; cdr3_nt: TGTGCCAGCTCACCGGGCGGGACAGCGGACTACGAGCAGTACTTC
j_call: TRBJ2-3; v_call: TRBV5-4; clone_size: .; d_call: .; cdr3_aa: CASSLGEDTQYF; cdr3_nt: TGTGCCAGCAGCTTGGGGGAGGATACGCAGTATTTT
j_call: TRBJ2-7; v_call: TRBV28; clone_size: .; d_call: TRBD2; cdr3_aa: CATHMSGTSGRYEQYF; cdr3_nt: TGTGCCACCCACATGTCCGGGACTAGCGGGAGGTACGAGCAGTACTTC
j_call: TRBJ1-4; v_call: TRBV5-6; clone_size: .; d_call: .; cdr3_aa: CASSLVSGNEKLFF; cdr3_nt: TGTGCCAGCAGCTTGGTGTCCGGGAATGAAAAACTGTTTTTT
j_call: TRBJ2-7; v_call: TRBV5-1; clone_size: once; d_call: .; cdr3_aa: CASSFFRVGYEQYF; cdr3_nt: TGCGCCAGCAGCTTCTTCAGGGTGGGCTACGAGCAGTACTTC
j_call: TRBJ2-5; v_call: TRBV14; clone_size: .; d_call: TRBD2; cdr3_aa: CASSQDGASGRTSQETQYF; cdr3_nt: TGTGCCAGCAGCCAAGATGGGGCTAGCGGGAGGACCTCTCAAGAGACCCAGTACTTC
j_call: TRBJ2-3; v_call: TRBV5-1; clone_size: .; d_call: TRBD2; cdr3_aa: CASSLGTSGVGVDTQYF; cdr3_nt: TGCGCCAGCAGCCTCGGGACTAGCGGGGTGGGCGTAGATACGCAGTATTTT
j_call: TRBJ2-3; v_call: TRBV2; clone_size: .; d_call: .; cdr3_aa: CASSPVADTQYF; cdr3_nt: TGTGCCAGCAGCCCAGTGGCAGATACGCAGTATTTT
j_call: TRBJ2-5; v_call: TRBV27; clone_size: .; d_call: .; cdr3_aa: CASSHPQETQYF; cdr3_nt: TGTGCCAGCAGTCACCCACAAGAGACCCAGTACTTC